These 26 T cell receptor beta chains were sequenced from one sample in a study of CD8+CD57+ T cells in acquired aplastic anemia. Researchers used genomic DNA as the template to profile TCR beta VDJ and CDR3. TCRdb fed the reads into MiXCR, producing one record per CDR3 protein. The table lists roughly 280,000 distinct CDR3 sequences, approximately 60% of them singletons. The patients chosen for sequencing had shown expansion of CD8+CD57+ cells (detected by flow cytometry). Material: sorted CD4+, CD8+, or CD8+CD57+ T cells (not recorded which) from PBMCs. All receptors derive from a human donor with aplastic anemia.

The V call is TRBV7-2, the J call TRBJ2-5, with D unresolved. In germline, CDR1 is SGHTA, CDR2 FQGNSA. There are 14 residues in the CDR3. Trimming shortened V by 3 bases and J by 4 bases, and 12 bases separated the two germline ends. CDR3 loop: CASSLGKGVETQYF. The CDR3 coding sequence is TGTGCCAGCAGCTTGGGCAAAGGAGTAGAGACCCAGTACTTC.

This clonotype was seen many times. This chain connects TRBV2 to TRBJ1-1; 9 bases match TRBD1. V was pared by 6 bases and J by 4 bases, with 6 bases of the junction left unmatched. The CDR3 length is 14 residues. Germline V gene data show CDR1 as SNHLY and CDR2 as FYNNEI. CDR3: CASRDTGGITEAFF. The CDR3 DNA is TGTGCCAGCAGGGACACAGGGGGCATCACTGAAGCTTTCTTT. Full variable domain (missing parts from reference TRBV2 and TRBJ1-1): EPEVTQTPSHQVTQMGQEVILRCVPISNHLYFYWYRQILGQKVEFLVSFYNNEISEKSEIFDDQFSVERPDGSNFTLKIRSTKLEDSAMYFCASRDTGGITEAFFGQGTRLTVV.

This clonotype showed up just a few times. The chain has TRBV19 and TRBJ1-5; D not certain. Germline V gene data show CDR1 as LNHDA and CDR2 as SQIVND (reference sequence). Trimming shortened V by 5 bases and J by 2 bases, and 10 bases separated the two germline ends. The CDR3 loop spans 14 amino acids. Written as DNA, the CDR3 is TGTGCCAGTAGTCCAGGTTGGGGCAATCAGCCCCAGCATTTT. Its protein product is CASSPGWGNQPQHF.

This sequence joins TRBV7-9 and TRBJ1-1; D gene ambiguous. The germline V and J ends were trimmed by 1 base and 1 base, with 10 bases remaining between them. Per germline, CDR1 SEHNR and CDR2 FQNEAQ (reference sequence). This CDR3 is built from 15 residues. The DNA for the CDR3 is TGTGCCAGCAGCTTAGGTACCCAGACGAACACTGAAGCTTTCTTT. Encoded protein: CASSLGTQTNTEAFF.

The gene calls are TRBV6-6 and TRBJ2-2, with TRBD2 matching over 15 bases. V shed 0 bases and J 3 bases; nucleotides not matched to a gene: 5. This CDR3 has 19 amino acids. Germline lookup yields CDR1 MNHNY and CDR2 SVGAGI (reference sequence). Here the CDR3 reads CASSYSGLAGGLHTGELFF. Here the CDR3 DNA reads TGTGCCAGCAGTTACTCGGGACTAGCGGGAGGCTTGCACACCGGGGAGCTGTTTTTT.

The chain links TRBV2 to TRBJ1-3, with D unresolved. The V and J ends lost 4 bases and 0 bases respectively, with 7 bases between them. This CDR3 has 14 amino acids. CDR1 and CDR2 (germline): SNHLY, FYNNEI. The CDR3 protein is CASSAGTSGNTIYF. For the CDR3, the DNA is TGTGCCAGCAGTGCGGGTACCTCTGGAAACACCATATATTTT.

CDR3 residues: CASGGRETFF. The CDR3 nucleotides read TGTGCCAGCGGCGGGCGGGAGACGTTCTTC. V and J are TRBV2 and TRBJ2-1; 7 bases map to TRBD2. Germline V lookup: CDR1 SNHLY, CDR2 FYNNEI. The CDR3 contains 10 residues. Germline trimming cut 8 bases from V and 15 bases from J; bases unmatched to any gene: 7.

The J gene is TRBJ2-2, the V gene TRBV20-1; D remains unclear. Per germline, CDR1 DFQATT and CDR2 SNEGSKA (reference sequence). The CDR3 loop spans 12 amino acids. With 4 bases removed from V and 5 bases from J, the gap between germline ends came to 8 bases. CDR3 in DNA: TGCAGTGCTAATCACTGGACCGGGGAGCTGTTTTTT. It codes for CSANHWTGELFF.

Remarks on this clonotype: One junction end does not reproduce the germline sequence, and a read error may be involved. This chain connects TRBV14 to TRBJ2-4, with D hard to call. Germline V gene lookup returns CDR1 SGHDN and CDR2 FVKESK. The CDR3 is made up of 13 amino acids. As DNA, the CDR3 is TGTGCCAGCAGCGAGGCAGGAAAAAATATTCAGTACTTC. Translation: CASSEAGKNIQYF.

V usage is TRBV7-3 and J usage is TRBJ2-7; a possible D gene is TRBD2 (5 bases). The length of the CDR3 is 14 residues. The germline V and J ends were trimmed by 6 bases and 0 bases, with 12 bases remaining between them. CDR1 SGHTA and CDR2 FQGTGA come from the germline V gene. CDR3 sequence (DNA): TGTGCCAGCAGTGTCGGCGGGTTCTCCTACGAGCAGTACTTC. Its translation is CASSVGGFSYEQYF.

J is TRBJ1-6 and V is TRBV20-1; D is possibly TRBD1 (5 bases). V lost 2 bases and J lost 0, with 11 bases in between. There are 16 residues in the CDR3. CDR1 is DFQATT, CDR2 SNEGSKA, per germline (reference sequence). The CDR3 nucleotides are TGCAGTGCTAGAAACTACAGGAGCTCCTATAATTCACCCCTCCACTTT. This gives the protein CSARNYRSSYNSPLHF.

This clonotype has only one observation. This chain uses TRBV7-2 with TRBJ2-3, with 12 bases that match TRBD1. The germline V gene has CDR1 SGHTA and CDR2 FQGNSA. The CDR3 sequence is 15 residues long. Losses at the gene ends were 1 base for V and 4 bases for J; bases not matched to a gene: 0. CDR3: CASSLGDRGPDTQYF. CDR3 DNA: TGTGCCAGCAGCTTAGGGGACAGGGGGCCAGATACGCAGTATTTT. Full variable domain (rest looked up from reference TRBV7-2 and TRBJ2-3): GAGVSQSPSNKVTEKGKDVELRCDPISGHTALYWYRQSLGQGLEFLIYFQGNSAPDKSGLPSDRFSAERTGGSVSTLTIQRTQQEDSAVYLCASSLGDRGPDTQYFGPGTRLTVL.

This chain uses TRBV7-2 with TRBJ2-7; a weak D match, TRBD2 (5 bases). The V end lost 5 bases, the J end lost 5 bases, and 16 bases lay between the germline ends. The CDR3 is 14 residues long. The germline CDR1 and CDR2 sequences are SGHTA and FQGNSA. The CDR3 region is CASSLSGWGHEQYF. CDR3 in DNA: TGTGCCAGCAGCCTTTCGGGATGGGGTCACGAGCAGTACTTC.

The J gene is TRBJ1-1, the V gene TRBV19, with TRBD1 matching 8 bases. Trimming removed 3 bases from V and 4 bases from J; junction bases left unmatched: 10. There are 16 residues in the CDR3. Germline V gene lookup returns CDR1 LNHDA and CDR2 SQIVND (reference sequence). CDR3 in amino acids: CASSIRQGLSGTEAFF. CDR3 nucleotides: TGTGCCAGTAGTATTCGACAGGGGCTCTCAGGCACTGAAGCTTTCTTT.

This clonotype was found many times. V and J are TRBV18 and TRBJ2-1; 8 bases are a match to TRBD2. J gave up 7 bases and V 0 bases, and 5 bases lay outside the gene matches. There are 15 residues in the CDR3. Germline V gene lookup returns CDR1 KGHSH and CDR2 LQKENI. The CDR3 bases are TGTGCCAGCTCACCACCGGGACTAGAGGCTAATGAGCAGTTCTTC. It yields the protein CASSPPGLEANEQFF.

This clonotype occurred many times. This chain uses TRBV3-1 with TRBJ1-5; D uncertain. Trimming cost V 2 bases and J 0 bases, with 8 bases left between them. Germline CDR1 and CDR2: LGHDT and YNNKEL (reference sequence). The CDR3 sequence is 15 residues long. Here the CDR3 reads CASSQTRTSNQPQHF. CDR3 sequence (DNA): TGTGCCAGCAGCCAAACCAGAACTAGCAATCAGCCCCAGCATTTT.

This sequence joins TRBV2 and TRBJ1-1; TRBD1 matches at 8 bases. CDR1 is SNHLY and CDR2 is FYNNEI in the germline V gene. The J segment lost 6 bases and the V segment lost 8 bases, leaving 14 bases of the junction unmatched. There are 15 residues in the CDR3. The CDR3 protein is CASARQGALVAEAFF. CDR3 sequence (DNA): TGTGCCAGCGCCAGGCAGGGGGCGTTAGTCGCTGAAGCTTTCTTT.

V usage is TRBV15 and J usage is TRBJ1-4, with 8 bases aligning to TRBD1. This CDR3 has 20 amino acids. V shed 0 bases and J 2 bases; nucleotides not matched to a gene: 14. Germline V gene sequence: CDR1 LNHNV, CDR2 YYDKDF (reference sequence). The CDR3 DNA reads as TGTGCCACCAGCAGAGATAAATTTGTGTCAGGGGGCCGCACTAATGAAAAACTGTTTTTT. It codes for CATSRDKFVSGGRTNEKLFF.

Ten or more counts support this clonotype. The gene calls are TRBV5-8 and TRBJ2-5; the D gene is possibly TRBD2 (7 bases). The CDR3 loop spans 15 amino acids. Trimming cost V 4 bases and J 5 bases, with 18 bases left between them. The germline V gene encodes CDR1 SGHTS and CDR2 YDEGEE. The CDR3, as DNA: TGTGCCAGCAGCCCCCGGGGTGGGAGGGGGGAGACCCAGTACTTC. This sequence encodes CASSPRGGRGETQYF.

The chain carries TRBV7-9 and TRBJ2-7; D perhaps matches TRBD2 (6 bases). Germline V CDR1 and CDR2: SEHNR, FQNEAQ (reference sequence). This CDR3 comprises 13 residues. Deletions cut 9 bases from V and 0 bases from J, with 12 bases between. The CDR3 spells CASSRRGSYEQYF. CDR3 sequence (DNA): TGTGCCAGTAGTAGGAGGGGCTCCTACGAGCAGTACTTC.

As concerns this clonotype: The junction does not match germline at one end; this may be a read error. The chain recombines TRBV7-2 with TRBJ1-1, with 7 bases identical to TRBD1. The CDR3 is 14 amino acids. Germline-derived CDR1 and CDR2 are SGHTA and FQGNSA. Written as DNA, the CDR3 is TGCGCCAGCAGCCAAGAGGACAGGCCCCCTGAAGCTTTCTTT. Translating gives CASSQEDRPPEAFF.

Turning to this clonotype: With a much larger clone just one base away, this may be a read error. The genes are TRBV7-3 and TRBJ2-4; 8 bases fit TRBD2. This CDR3 comprises 13 residues. Germline CDR1 reads SGHTA; CDR2 reads FQGTGA. V gave up 10 bases and J gave up 7 bases; unmatched junction bases: 9. The CDR3 DNA follows: TGTGCCAACAGTCCCGGGACTAGTAACATTCAGTACTTC. It encodes CANSPGTSNIQYF.

This clonotype occurred many times. The chain employs TRBV15 and TRBJ2-1, with a weak D call TRBD2 (6 bases). Deletions cut 6 bases from V and 6 bases from J, with 18 bases between. Looked up from germline, CDR1 is LNHNV and CDR2 is YYDKDF (reference sequence). The CDR3 runs to 15 residues. This CDR3 is CATSTGTDGGNEQFF. The DNA for the CDR3 is TGTGCCACCAGTACCGGGACCGACGGGGGCAATGAGCAGTTCTTC.

The CDR3 region is CASSQDLGSPLHF. The CDR3, as DNA: TGTGCCAGCAGCCAAGACCTCGGGTCACCCCTCCACTTT. This rearrangement joins TRBV14 to TRBJ1-6; no firm D call. Between the trimmed V and J ends, which lost 0 bases and 10 bases, there was a span of 7 bases. This CDR3 is built from 13 residues. Germline V gene sequence: CDR1 SGHDN, CDR2 FVKESK.

A word on this clonotype: At one end, the junction sequence differs from germline, possibly due to a read error. This chain links TRBV12-3 or TRBV12-4 with TRBJ2-7, with 12 positions matching TRBD2. The CDR3 extends over 15 amino acids. The CDR3 bases are TGTGCCAGCAGTCTAGCGGGGGGGCGTAGCTACGAGCAGTACTTC. This translates into CASSLAGGRSYEQYF.

This chain connects TRBV6-4 to TRBJ2-7; D not resolved. V was cut by 5 bases and J by 7 bases, with 12 bases left in between. The CDR3 loop spans 12 amino acids. Germline V gene sequence: CDR1 MRHNA, CDR2 SNTAGT. The CDR3 DNA follows: TGTGCCAGCAGTCCCCCCGTGACAGAGCAGTACTTC. Protein: CASSPPVTEQYF.